This T cell receptor (beta chain) was recorded in a study of CD8+CD57+ T cells in acquired aplastic anemia. Using genomic DNA as the template, TCR beta VDJ and CDR3 profiling was carried out. TCRdb processed the reads anew with MiXCR; each CDR3 protein has one entry. Of around 430,000 distinct CDR3 sequences listed, about a third are singletons. The authors sequenced patients whose flow cytometry had shown CD8+CD57+ cell expansion. The CDR3 loop spans 12 amino acids. V was clipped by 3 bases and J by 7 bases, with 7 bases between them. CDR1 is MGHRA and CDR2 is YSYEKL in the germline V gene. The specimen sequenced was sorted CD4+, CD8+, or CD8+CD57+ T cells (not recorded which) from PBMCs. The V and J genes are TRBV4-1 and TRBJ1-5; no definite D call. The receptor was isolated from a human donor with aplastic anemia. The CDR3 sequence is CASSQLGQPQHF. CDR3 DNA sequence: TGCGCCAGCAGCCAGCTGGGCCAGCCCCAGCATTTT.